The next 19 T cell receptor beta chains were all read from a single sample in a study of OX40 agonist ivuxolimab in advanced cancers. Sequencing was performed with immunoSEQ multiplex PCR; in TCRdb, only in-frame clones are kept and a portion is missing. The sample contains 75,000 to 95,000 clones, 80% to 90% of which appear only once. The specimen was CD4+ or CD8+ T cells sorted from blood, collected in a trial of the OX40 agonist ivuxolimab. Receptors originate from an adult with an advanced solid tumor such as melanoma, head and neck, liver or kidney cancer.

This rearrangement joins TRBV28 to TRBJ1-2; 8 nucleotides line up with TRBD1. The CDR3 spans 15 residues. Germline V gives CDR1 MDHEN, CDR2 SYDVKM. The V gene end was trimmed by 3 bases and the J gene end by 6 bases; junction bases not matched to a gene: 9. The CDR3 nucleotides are TGTGCCAGCAGTTTGTATGGACAGGGAGGGGATGGCTACACCTTC. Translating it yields CASSLYGQGGDGYTF.

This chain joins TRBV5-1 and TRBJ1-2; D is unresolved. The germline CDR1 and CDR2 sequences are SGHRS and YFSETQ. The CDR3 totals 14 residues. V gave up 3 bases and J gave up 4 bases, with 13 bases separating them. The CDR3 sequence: CASSSLTLSYGYTF. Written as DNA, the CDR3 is TGCGCCAGCAGCTCCCTAACACTTTCCTATGGCTACACCTTC.

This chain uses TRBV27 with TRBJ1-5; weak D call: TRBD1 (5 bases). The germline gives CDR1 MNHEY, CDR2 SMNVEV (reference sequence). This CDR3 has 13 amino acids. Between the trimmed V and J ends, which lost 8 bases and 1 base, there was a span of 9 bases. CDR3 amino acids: CASRRDSNQPQHF. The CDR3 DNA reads TGTGCCAGCCGCCGGGACAGCAATCAGCCCCAGCATTTT.

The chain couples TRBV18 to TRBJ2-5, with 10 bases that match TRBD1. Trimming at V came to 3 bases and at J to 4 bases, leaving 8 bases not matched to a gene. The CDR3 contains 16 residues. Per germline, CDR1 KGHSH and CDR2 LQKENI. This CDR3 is CASSPPQGQGIETQYF. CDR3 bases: TGTGCCAGCTCACCTCCCCAGGGACAGGGGATAGAGACCCAGTACTTC. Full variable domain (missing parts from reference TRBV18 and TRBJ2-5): NAGVMQNPRHLVRRRGQEARLRCSPMKGHSHVYWYRQLPEEGLKFMVYLQKENIIDESGMPKERFSAEFPKEGPSILRIQQVVRGDSAAYFCASSPPQGQGIETQYFGPGTRLLVL.

The CDR3 is CASSEPNRGGPQETQYF. The CDR3 nucleotides read TGTGCCAGCAGTGAGCCTAACCGGGGGGGCCCACAAGAGACCCAGTACTTC. V and J are TRBV6-1 and TRBJ2-5; 8 positions agree with TRBD2. CDR3 length equals 17 residues. V lost 3 bases, J lost 2 bases, and 11 bases stayed unmatched. Germline CDR1 and CDR2: MNHNS and SASEGT.

The DNA for the CDR3 is TGTGCCAGCTCACCAGAGGGACAGGTCTCTGGAAACACCATATATTTT. As protein: CASSPEGQVSGNTIYF. The rearrangement links TRBV18 to TRBJ1-3; 8 nucleotides match TRBD1. CDR3 length: 16 amino acids. The trim removed 2 bases at V and 0 bases at J, leaving 3 bases unmatched. The germline V gene encodes CDR1 KGHSH and CDR2 LQKENI.

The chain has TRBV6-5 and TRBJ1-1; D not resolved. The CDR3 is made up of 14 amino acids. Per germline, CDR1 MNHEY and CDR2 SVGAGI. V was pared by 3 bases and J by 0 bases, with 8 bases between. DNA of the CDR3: TGTGCCAGCAGTTATACCCGGTTGAACACTGAAGCTTTCTTT. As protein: CASSYTRLNTEAFF.

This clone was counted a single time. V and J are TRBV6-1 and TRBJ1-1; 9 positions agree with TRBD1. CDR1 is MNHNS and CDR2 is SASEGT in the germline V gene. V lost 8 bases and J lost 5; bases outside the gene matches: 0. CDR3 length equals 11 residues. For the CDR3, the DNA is TGTGCCAGCGGACAGGGGACTGAAGCTTTCTTT. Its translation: CASGQGTEAFF.

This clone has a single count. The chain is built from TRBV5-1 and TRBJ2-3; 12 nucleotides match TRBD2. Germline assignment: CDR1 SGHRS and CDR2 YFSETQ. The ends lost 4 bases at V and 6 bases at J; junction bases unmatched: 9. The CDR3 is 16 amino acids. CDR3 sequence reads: CASSPRTSGTDDTQYF. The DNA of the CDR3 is TGCGCCAGCAGCCCCCGGACTAGCGGGACAGACGATACGCAGTATTTT.

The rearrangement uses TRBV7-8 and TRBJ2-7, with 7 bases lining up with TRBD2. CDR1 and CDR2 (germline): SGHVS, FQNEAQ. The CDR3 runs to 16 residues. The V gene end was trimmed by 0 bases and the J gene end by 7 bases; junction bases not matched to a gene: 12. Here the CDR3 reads CASSLAGLAGMGEQYV. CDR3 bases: TGTGCCAGCAGCTTAGCGGGGTTAGCGGGTATGGGTGAGCAGTACGTC.

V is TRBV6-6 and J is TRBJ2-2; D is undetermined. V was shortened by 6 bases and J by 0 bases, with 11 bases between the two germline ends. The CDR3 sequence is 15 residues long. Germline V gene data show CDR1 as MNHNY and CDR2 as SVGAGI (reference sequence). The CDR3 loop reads CASSRILTNTGELFF. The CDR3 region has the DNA TGTGCCAGCAGCCGCATTTTAACGAACACCGGGGAGCTGTTTTTT.

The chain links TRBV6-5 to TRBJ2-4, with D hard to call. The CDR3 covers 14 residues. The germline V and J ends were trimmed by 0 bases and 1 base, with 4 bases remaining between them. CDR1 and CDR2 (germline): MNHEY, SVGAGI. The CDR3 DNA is TGTGCCAGCAGTTACTCTGCGGCCAAAAACATTCAGTACTTC. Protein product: CASSYSAAKNIQYF.

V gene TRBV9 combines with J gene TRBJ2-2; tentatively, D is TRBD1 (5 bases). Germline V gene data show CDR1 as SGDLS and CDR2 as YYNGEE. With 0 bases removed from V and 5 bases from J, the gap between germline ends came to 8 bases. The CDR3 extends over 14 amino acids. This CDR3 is CASSVGRVTGELFF. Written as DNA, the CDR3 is TGTGCCAGCAGCGTAGGCAGGGTGACCGGGGAGCTGTTTTTT. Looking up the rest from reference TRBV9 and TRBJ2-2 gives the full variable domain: DSGVTQTPKHLITATGQRVTLRCSPRSGDLSVYWYQQSLDQGLQFLIQYYNGEERAKGNILERFSAQQFPDLHSELNLSSLELGDSALYFCASSVGRVTGELFFGEGSRLTVL.

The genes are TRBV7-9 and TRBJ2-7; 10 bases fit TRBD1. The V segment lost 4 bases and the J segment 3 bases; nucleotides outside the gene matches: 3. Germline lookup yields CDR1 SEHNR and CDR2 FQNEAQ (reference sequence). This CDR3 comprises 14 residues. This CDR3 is CASSSDRGHYEQYF. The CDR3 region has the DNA TGTGCCAGCAGCTCAGACAGGGGGCACTACGAGCAGTACTTC.

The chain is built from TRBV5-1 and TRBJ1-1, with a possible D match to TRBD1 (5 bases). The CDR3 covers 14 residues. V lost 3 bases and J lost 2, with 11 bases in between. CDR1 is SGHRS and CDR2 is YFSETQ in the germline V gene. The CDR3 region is CASSSRGDNTEAFF. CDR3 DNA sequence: TGCGCCAGCAGCTCGAGGGGAGATAACACTGAAGCTTTCTTT.

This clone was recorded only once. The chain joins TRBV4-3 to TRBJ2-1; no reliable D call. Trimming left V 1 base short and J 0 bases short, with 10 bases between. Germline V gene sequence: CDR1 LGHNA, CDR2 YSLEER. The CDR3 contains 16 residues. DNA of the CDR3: TGCGCCAGCAGCCAAGTTCGAGGAAGCTCCTACAATGAGCAGTTCTTC. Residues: CASSQVRGSSYNEQFF.

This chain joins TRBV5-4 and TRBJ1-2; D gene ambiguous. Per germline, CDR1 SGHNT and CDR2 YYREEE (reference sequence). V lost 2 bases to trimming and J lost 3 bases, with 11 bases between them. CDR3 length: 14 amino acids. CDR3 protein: CASSLMRGYYGYTF. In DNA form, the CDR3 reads TGTGCCAGCAGCTTAATGAGAGGATACTATGGCTACACCTTC.

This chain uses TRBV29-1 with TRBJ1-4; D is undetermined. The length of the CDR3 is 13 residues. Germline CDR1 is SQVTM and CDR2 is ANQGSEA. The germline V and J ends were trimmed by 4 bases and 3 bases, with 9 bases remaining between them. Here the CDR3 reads CSVALNSNEKLFF. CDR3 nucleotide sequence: TGCAGCGTTGCTCTGAATTCTAATGAAAAACTGTTTTTT.

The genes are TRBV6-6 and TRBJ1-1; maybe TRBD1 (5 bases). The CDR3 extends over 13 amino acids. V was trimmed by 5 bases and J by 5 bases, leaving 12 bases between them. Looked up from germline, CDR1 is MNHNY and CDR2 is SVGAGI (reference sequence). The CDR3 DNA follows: TGTGCCAGCAGTCCAGCTAAGGGGACTGAAGCTTTCTTT. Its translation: CASSPAKGTEAFF.